This T cell receptor (beta chain) emerged from a study of cytomegalovirus exposure and HLA in healthy donors. V lost 5 bases to trimming and J lost 4 bases, with 15 bases between them. Germline CDR1 SGHVS, CDR2 FQNEAQ. This CDR3 spans 15 amino acids. Generated by immunoSEQ multiplex PCR, the TCRdb table keeps only in-frame clones and is missing some. The data hold about 160,000 clones, with approximately 81% observed a single time. This rearrangement joins TRBV7-8 to TRBJ2-1; no clear D gene. The sequence derives from a man aged 25-45 years in good health and CMV-seropositive. Sample: PBMCs. The DNA for the CDR3 is TGTGCCAGCAGCCCACCCGGCGACGGGTACAATGAGCAGTTCTTC. Translation: CASSPPGDGYNEQFF.